A single sample gave rise to the 8 T cell receptor beta chains below, sequenced in a study of regulatory T cells in long-lasting Graves disease. CDR3 regions were amplified by Arm-PCR using iRepertoire HTBI primers to build TCR beta libraries. TCRdb ran MiXCR on the multiplex PCR reads and lists one entry per CDR3 protein. Of 550,000 or so distinct CDR3 sequences in the sample, more than 10% were seen once. Time point denoted: newly diagnosed GD, antithyroid drugs for less than 3 months. From PBMCs, RNA was extracted and then used to make the TCR library. These data were also filed under a second study, of T cells in Graves' hyperthyroidism and ophthalmopathy.

Source: peripheral blood mononuclear cells (PBMCs), taken at new diagnosis, from a patient treated with antithyroid drugs. These receptors all stem from a woman between 25 and 40 years old with Graves disease.

At least ten counts were recorded for this clonotype. The rearrangement links TRBV20-1 to TRBJ1-6; possibly TRBD1 for D (5 bases). The length of the CDR3 is 12 residues. Germline V gene sequence: CDR1 DFQATT, CDR2 SNEGSKA (reference sequence). Trimming pared 7 bases from V and 9 bases from J, leaving 13 bases between. The CDR3 sequence: CSGGDLRSPLHF. The CDR3 DNA sequence: TGCAGTGGAGGGGATCTCCGTTCACCCCTCCACTTT.

The table lists this clonotype with a few counts. V usage is TRBV4-1 and J usage is TRBJ2-5; no clear D. The J call may not be correct, given that the DNA end is closer to TRBJ2-7. CDR1 and CDR2 (germline): MGHRA, YSYEKL. CDR3 length equals 14 residues. The CDR3 is CASSQDPSSYEQYF. CDR3 DNA sequence: TGCGCCAGCAGCCAAGATCCCAGCTCCTACGAGCAGTACTTC.

This clonotype has at least ten counts. This chain links TRBV2 with TRBJ2-5, with 9 bases matching TRBD2. The germline V gene encodes CDR1 SNHLY and CDR2 FYNNEI. Trimming removed 4 bases from V and 5 bases from J; junction bases left unmatched: 5. This CDR3 region has 14 residues. This chain's CDR3 is CASSGREGRETQYF. CDR3 bases: TGTGCCAGCAGTGGGCGGGAGGGCCGGGAGACCCAGTACTTC.

This clonotype was counted only a few times. The chain joins TRBV19 to TRBJ2-1; D not resolved. Germline CDR1 reads LNHDA; CDR2 reads SQIVND (reference sequence). CDR3 length: 12 amino acids. The V end was cut by 5 bases, the J end by 5 bases, with 7 bases between. CDR3 in amino acids: CASSYSDNEQFF. CDR3 sequence (DNA): TGTGCCAGTAGTTATTCCGACAATGAGCAGTTCTTC.

This clonotype showed up many times. This sequence joins TRBV24-1 and TRBJ2-7; the D is unclear. CDR3 size: 15 residues. Germline CDR1 KGHDR, CDR2 SFDVKD. Trimming stripped 5 bases from V and 0 bases from J, with 13 bases between. CDR3 bases: TGTGCCACCAGTGCCTTGACGTCGGCCTCCTACGAGCAGTACTTC. It codes for CATSALTSASYEQYF.

This clonotype was picked up a small number of times. The rearrangement joins TRBV7-3 to TRBJ2-1; 7 positions agree with TRBD2. This CDR3 region has 16 residues. The germline gives CDR1 SGHTA, CDR2 FQGTGA. Germline trimming cut 2 bases from V and 9 bases from J; bases unmatched to any gene: 13. The CDR3 region is CASSLAPQGGASEQFF. The DNA for the CDR3 is TGTGCCAGCAGCTTAGCCCCGCAGGGAGGGGCGAGTGAGCAGTTCTTC.

This clonotype was observed at least ten times. CDR3 sequence: CATSDFGTGQVEQFF. The CDR3 nucleotides read TGTGCCACCAGTGATTTCGGGACAGGGCAGGTTGAGCAGTTCTTC. V usage is TRBV24-1 and J usage is TRBJ2-1, with 9 bases matching TRBD1. Germline trimming cut 1 base from V and 9 bases from J; bases unmatched to any gene: 6. This CDR3 contains 15 residues. The germline V gene encodes CDR1 KGHDR and CDR2 SFDVKD.

In its sample, this clonotype was seen a few times. The chain carries TRBV19 and TRBJ1-1, with D perhaps TRBD1 (6 bases). V dropped 1 base and J dropped 9 bases, with 9 bases sitting between them. The germline V gene has CDR1 LNHDA and CDR2 SQIVND (reference sequence). CDR3 length equals 12 residues. CDR3 nucleotides: TGTGCCAGTAGTATAGCGAGGGGGAAAGCTTTCTTT. Residues: CASSIARGKAFF.